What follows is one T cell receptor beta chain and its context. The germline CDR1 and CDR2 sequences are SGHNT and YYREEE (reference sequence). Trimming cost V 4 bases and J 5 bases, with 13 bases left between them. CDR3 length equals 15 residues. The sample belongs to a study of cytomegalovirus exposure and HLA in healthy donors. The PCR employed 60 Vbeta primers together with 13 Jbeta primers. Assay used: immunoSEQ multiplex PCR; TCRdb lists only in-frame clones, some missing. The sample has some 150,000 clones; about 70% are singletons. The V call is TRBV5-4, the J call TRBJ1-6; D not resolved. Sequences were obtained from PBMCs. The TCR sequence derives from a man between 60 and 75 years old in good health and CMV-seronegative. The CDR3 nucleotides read TGTGCCAGCAGCCTTCCCCAAGCAAATAATTCACCCCTCCACTTT. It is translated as CASSLPQANNSPLHF.